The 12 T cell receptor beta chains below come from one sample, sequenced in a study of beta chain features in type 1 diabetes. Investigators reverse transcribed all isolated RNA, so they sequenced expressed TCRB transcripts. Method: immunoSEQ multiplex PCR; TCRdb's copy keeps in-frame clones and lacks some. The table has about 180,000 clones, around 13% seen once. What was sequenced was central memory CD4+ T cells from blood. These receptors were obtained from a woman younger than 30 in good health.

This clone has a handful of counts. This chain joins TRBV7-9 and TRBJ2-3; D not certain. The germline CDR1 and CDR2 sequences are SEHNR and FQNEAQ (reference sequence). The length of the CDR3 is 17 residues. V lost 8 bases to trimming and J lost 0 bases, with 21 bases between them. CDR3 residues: CASPKTPGSFSTDTQYF. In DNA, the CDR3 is TGTGCCAGCCCCAAAACGCCAGGAAGTTTTAGCACAGATACGCAGTATTTT.

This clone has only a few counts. The CDR3 reads CASSWREGGEQYF. CDR3 sequence (DNA): TGTGCCAGCAGCTGGCGGGAGGGGGGGGAGCAGTACTTC. This chain links TRBV7-8 with TRBJ2-7, with 9 bases fitting TRBD2. Germline V gene lookup returns CDR1 SGHVS and CDR2 FQNEAQ. CDR3 size: 13 residues. After removal of 4 bases from V and 7 bases from J, the junction contained 5 bases not matched to a gene.

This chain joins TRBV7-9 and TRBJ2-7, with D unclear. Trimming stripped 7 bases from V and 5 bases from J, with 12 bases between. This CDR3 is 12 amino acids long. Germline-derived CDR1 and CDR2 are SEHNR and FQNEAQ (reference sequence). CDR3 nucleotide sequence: TGTGCCAGCATCAATTCAGGTAACGAGCAGTACTTC. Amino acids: CASINSGNEQYF.

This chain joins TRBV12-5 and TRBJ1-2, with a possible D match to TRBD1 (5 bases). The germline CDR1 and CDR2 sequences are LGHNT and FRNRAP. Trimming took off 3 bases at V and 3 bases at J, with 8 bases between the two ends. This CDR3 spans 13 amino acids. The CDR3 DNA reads TGTGCTAGTGGTTTACAGACAGACTATGGCTACACCTTC. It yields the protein CASGLQTDYGYTF.

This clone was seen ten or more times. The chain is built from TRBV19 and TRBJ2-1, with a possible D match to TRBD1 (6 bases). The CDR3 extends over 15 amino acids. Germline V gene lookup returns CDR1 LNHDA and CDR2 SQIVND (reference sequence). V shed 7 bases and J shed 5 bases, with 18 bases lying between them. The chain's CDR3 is CASNRGGLGHNEQFF. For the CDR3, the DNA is TGTGCCAGTAACCGAGGGGGTCTAGGCCACAATGAGCAGTTCTTC.

The CDR3 DNA reads TGCGCCAGCAGCCAAGGACTAGCGGGAAGGGTCTATGAGCAGTTCTTC. Amino acids: CASSQGLAGRVYEQFF. This chain joins TRBV4-1 and TRBJ2-1; 11 bases are shared with TRBD2. This CDR3 contains 16 residues. V trimming: 1 base; J trimming: 8 bases; junction bases outside the gene matches: 7. Germline V gene sequence: CDR1 MGHRA, CDR2 YSYEKL.

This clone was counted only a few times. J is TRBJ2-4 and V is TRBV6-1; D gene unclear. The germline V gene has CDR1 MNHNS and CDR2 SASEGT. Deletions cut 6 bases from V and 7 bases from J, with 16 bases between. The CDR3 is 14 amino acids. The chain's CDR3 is CASRETAADNIQYF. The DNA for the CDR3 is TGTGCCAGCAGGGAAACGGCGGCGGATAACATTCAGTACTTC.

CDR3 amino acids: CASSSLLAGLEQFF. CDR3 sequence (DNA): TGCGCCAGCAGCTCCCTACTAGCCGGGTTGGAGCAGTTCTTC. The J gene is TRBJ2-1, the V gene TRBV5-1; D may be TRBD2 (6 bases). Germline V gene sequence: CDR1 SGHRS, CDR2 YFSETQ. The germline V and J ends were trimmed by 3 bases and 10 bases, with 17 bases remaining between them. There are 14 residues in the CDR3.

The CDR3 DNA sequence: TGTGCCAGCAGTCCTTCAGGCGGGAGGGTTCAAGAGACCCAGTACTTC. Translated: CASSPSGGRVQETQYF. The chain joins TRBV4-2 to TRBJ2-5; TRBD2 matches at 9 bases. The germline V gene has CDR1 LGHNA and CDR2 YNFKEQ. CDR3 size: 16 residues. The V gene end was trimmed by 6 bases and the J gene end by 2 bases; junction bases not matched to a gene: 10.

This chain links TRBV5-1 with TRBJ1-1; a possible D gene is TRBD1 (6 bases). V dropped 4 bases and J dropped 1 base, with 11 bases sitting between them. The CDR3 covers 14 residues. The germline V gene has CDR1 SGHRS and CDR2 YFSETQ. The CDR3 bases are TGCGCCAGCAGCCAGGACAGTTGGAACACTGAAGCTTTCTTT. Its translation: CASSQDSWNTEAFF. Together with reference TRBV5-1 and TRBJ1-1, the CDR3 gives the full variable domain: KAGVTQTPRYLIKTRGQQVTLSCSPISGHRSVSWYQQTPGQGLQFLFEYFSETQRNKGNFPGRFSGRQFSNSRSEMNVSTLELGDSALYLCASSQDSWNTEAFFGQGTRLTVV.

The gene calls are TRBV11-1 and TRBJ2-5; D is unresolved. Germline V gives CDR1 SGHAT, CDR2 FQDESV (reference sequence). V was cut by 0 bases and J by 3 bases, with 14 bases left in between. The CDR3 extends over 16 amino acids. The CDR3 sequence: CASSLALYWSKETQYF. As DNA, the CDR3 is TGTGCCAGCAGCTTAGCCTTATACTGGAGTAAAGAGACCCAGTACTTC.

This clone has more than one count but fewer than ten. In DNA, the CDR3 is TGTGCCAGTCTATCAGGTGTTGGGGCCAACGTCCTGACTTTC. Its translation is CASLSGVGANVLTF. V gene TRBV19 combines with J gene TRBJ2-6; D is ambiguous. From germline, CDR1 is LNHDA and CDR2 SQIVND (reference sequence). Trimming stripped 8 bases from V and 3 bases from J, with 11 bases between. The CDR3 spans 14 residues.